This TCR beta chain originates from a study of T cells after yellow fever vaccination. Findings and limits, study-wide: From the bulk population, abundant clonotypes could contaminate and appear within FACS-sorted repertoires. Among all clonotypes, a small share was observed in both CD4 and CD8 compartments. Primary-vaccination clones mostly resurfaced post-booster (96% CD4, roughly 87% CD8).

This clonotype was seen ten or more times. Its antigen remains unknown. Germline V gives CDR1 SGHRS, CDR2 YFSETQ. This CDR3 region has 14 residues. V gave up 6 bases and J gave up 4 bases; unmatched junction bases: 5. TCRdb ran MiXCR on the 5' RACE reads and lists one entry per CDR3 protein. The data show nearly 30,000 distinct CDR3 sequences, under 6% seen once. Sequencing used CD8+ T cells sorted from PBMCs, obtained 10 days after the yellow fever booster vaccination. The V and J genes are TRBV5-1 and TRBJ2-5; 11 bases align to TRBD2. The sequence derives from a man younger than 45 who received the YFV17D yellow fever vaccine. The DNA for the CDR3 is TGCGCCAGCACTAGCGGGAGGTCCCGAGAGACCCAGTACTTC. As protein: CASTSGRSRETQYF.